This is a list of T cell receptor beta chains from one sample in a study of OX40 agonist ivuxolimab in advanced cancers. Repertoires were generated with immunoSEQ multiplex PCR, while TCRdb's copy carries only in-frame clones and drops some. Of fewer than 70,000 clones listed, around 87% were seen once; the top ten hold 3.5% to 5%. The specimen comprised CD4+ or CD8+ T cells sorted from blood, sampled in a trial of the OX40 agonist ivuxolimab. The receptors were gathered from an adult with an advanced solid tumor such as melanoma, head and neck, liver or kidney cancer. Both conserved end residues are trimmed from each CDR3. Each record gives: V gene, clone size, CDR3 protein. For some rows the clone size is stated as once, few or many, or as a class when expanded; others skip it.

TRBV6-6 NA ASRREQGAEKLF
TRBV30 NA AWSVRTGNTIY
TRBV27 NA ASSPRVGTGGRVASNQPQH
TRBV7-2 NA ASSLARDEQF
TRBV18 NA ASSLSLEETQY
TRBV6-5 NA ASRRQSSGNTIY
TRBV5-6 NA ASSLRAGVKGLAF
TRBV7-9 NA ASSFSMQETEQF
TRBV10-3 few AISGTAYGYT
TRBV5-6 NA ASSFGSGRANQPQH
TRBV6-4 NA ASGLRGARLSAGNTIY
TRBV21-1 NA ASSKVFSGADPSTDTQY
TRBV6-5 NA ASGGTNTDTQY
TRBV6-5 NA ASSQVGAGEQY
TRBV4-3 few ASSHNPGSGEPQH
TRBV6-5 NA ASRYRWDTDTQY
TRBV6-5 NA ASSYGRRAF
TRBV28 once ATAGQLNSPLH
TRBV10-3 NA AILSTGATEAF
TRBV10-1 NA AGDVPGQGFHMGTEAF
TRBV28 NA ASSLRAVEAF
TRBV14 once ASSQVAGFYQETQY
TRBV5-1 NA ASSGTSGDNNEQF
TRBV2 NA ASRLGGHEKLF
TRBV5-3 NA ARSSITKLQGAGGYT
TRBV4-2 NA ASSQEGGTNKEKLF
TRBV20-1 once SASMGTEAF
TRBV28 NA ASSVLTLNEKLF
TRBV6-5 NA ASSYNSVQY
TRBV6-1 NA ASTEGPANYGYT
TRBV7-9 NA ASSQGSPNTEAF
TRBV29-1 NA SVDSGGTDTQY
TRBV7-9 NA ASSLESNTGELF
TRBV29-1 NA SVLGQGLYEQY
TRBV12-5 NA ASGAGRLSYEQY
TRBV2 NA ASSVGPRPISNQPQH
TRBV7-3 NA ASRFDRADTEAF
TRBV5-1 NA ASSFLAGDNTGELF
TRBV19 NA ASAGQGFEKLF
TRBV2 NA ASSGGVNTGELF
TRBV18 NA ASSPGRGYT
TRBV4-2 NA ASSQVFSISYEQY
TRBV5-1 once ASSAEPLAKNIQY
TRBV6-5 NA ASRSGPSRTYEQY
TRBV5-1 NA ASSLDPENYGYT
TRBV7-8 once ASTPFGDAYGYT
TRBV6-5 NA ASRPPGPLSQPQH
TRBV10-3 NA AISENGGSEETQY
TRBV2 NA ASSESYSNQPQH
TRBV7-2 NA ASSLTPGQSYNEQF
TRBV19 NA ASKATGPGQPQH
TRBV30 NA ASEGGGGQPQH
TRBV28 NA ASSEVSGNTIY
TRBV10-3 NA AISESGTYEQY
TRBV18 NA ASSPRGEGVRNYGYT